The clone carrying this TCR beta chain was observed a few times. The antigen is not known. The source of the sample is a study of T-cell memory formation after mild COVID-19. TCRdb reanalysed the 5' RACE reads using MiXCR and keeps one entry per CDR3 protein. The repertoire holds some 65,000 distinct CDR3 sequences, approximately 16% seen once, with under 35% in the top ten. V shed 3 bases and J shed 9 bases, with 24 bases lying between them. The CDR3 is made up of 17 amino acids. Germline CDR1 and CDR2: LGHNA and YSLEER. Points from the study as a whole: Clones shrinking from day 15 to 85 showed even CD4/CD8 mixes; later expanders tilted CD4+.

The sequence was collected from an adult woman who had mild COVID-19 (a few samples of this study predate the infection). Cell type and time point are not known. This chain links TRBV4-3 with TRBJ2-1, with D possibly being TRBD1 (6 bases). The specimen sequenced was PBMCs or a T cell subset sorted from them (not recorded which). Here the CDR3 reads CASSHQGSDRPGSEQFF. The CDR3 DNA reads as TGCGCCAGCAGCCACCAAGGGTCCGACAGGCCGGGGAGTGAGCAGTTCTTC.